The entry below gives a single T cell receptor (beta chain) sequence along with its context. No antigen is known for it. Read sequence stops 3 residues before the CDR3 end, and the germline J gene provides the missing end. Every participant had a single incident cervical HPV16 infection, and prevalent HPV16 infections were excluded. Cervical HPV DNA was detected with MY09/MY11 PCR, and genotyping was done by dot-blot hybridization. More than 14 mL of heparinized blood was centrifuged, after which the buffy coat was aliquoted, frozen at -30 degrees C, and then stored at -80 degrees C. Genomic DNA was extracted from buffy coat specimens using QIAGEN kits. The CDR3 covers 13 residues, taking in both the cysteine and the phenylalanine. Of the CDR3's DNA, 30 bases were read; they are in frame from base 1. Trimming costs V 6 bases and J 6 bases, and their ends lie 14 bases apart. The germline V gene provides CDR1 MDHEN and CDR2 SYDVKM.

TCR beta CDR3 regions were amplified by multiplex PCR from an average of roughly 1,200 ng genomic DNA per sample using the immunoSEQ assay. To correct primer bias, the assay used a complete synthetic TCR repertoire to set an amplification baseline. Amplicons were sequenced on the Illumina platform. The authors' pipeline ran thus. Error correction of the sequences involved clustering with frequency ratios plus a modified nearest-neighbor algorithm, after which the sequences were analyzed in the immunoSEQ Analyzer using IMGT gene definitions. At each rarefaction depth, TCR richness and evenness were averaged over 20 rarefaction repeats, and samples with fewer sequences than the depth were excluded. Relative abundances of V, D and J genes were compared between groups using Wilcoxon rank sum tests, with FDR correction applied. Blinded duplicates gave an intraclass correlation of around 95% for TCR richness and an average of about 74% across over 55 gene segments. TCRdb re-hosts the immuneACCESS table, in-frame sequences only. Its copies lack some clones; in the studies checked, an unresolved V gene accounts for under half of them, and the cause for the rest is not known. The V and J calls and clone size were taken over from that table, and D and trimming were inferred from the DNA. The sample's table covers some 20,000 clones. The top ten constitute about 5.2% of the sample.

This record belongs to a study of T cells in women clearing cervical HPV infection (dated 2018 in TCRdb). The study in broad terms: Cases were 20 to 25 women with histologically confirmed HPV16-related CIN3 or worse, including a couple of invasive cancers. Five blinded duplicates per group were added as quality controls, so that some 60 samples were obtained: around 50 participants and about 10 replicates. Cases and controls were matched on age within five years and on year of sample collection. Case blood was taken at the visit when the lesion was first identified, whereas control blood was taken when infection was no longer detected. The exploratory proof-of-principle case-control study was nested within the Guanacaste HPV Natural History Study in Costa Rica and compared TCR repertoires across cervical HPV16 outcomes. In the parent cohort, around 9,500 women aged 18 or older were enrolled in Guanacaste, Costa Rica, during about 1993 to 1995 and were followed for over six years. The controls were 25 or so women whose single incident HPV16 infection cleared within 12 months with no development of precancer or cancer. HLA typing was available for only a few women, so HLA type could not be excluded as a confounder. Among cases, blood sampling came a median of roughly 150 days after lesion detection, with an interquartile range of roughly 85 to 220 days. Cases had a median age of roughly 30 years compared with roughly 37 for controls, and baseline characteristics showed no significant differences between the groups. Overall results and qualifications from the work: Because T-cell numbers per sample were unknown, differences in richness could reflect varying T-cell content rather than repertoire biology. Whether associations preceded infection or resulted from infection could not be shown with the cross-sectional design, and effector/memory subsets and HPV-specific T cells were not isolated. CIN3+ cases had significantly higher TCR repertoire richness than controls across sequencing depths, but evenness did not differ between the groups. Cases had lower TRBV6-7 relative abundance than controls (0.11% versus 0.16%; Bonferroni P = 0.0008). Random forest classifiers that combined richness and V gene abundances separated cases from controls with an estimated AUC of 0.8 to 0.85.

This receptor was identified in a woman between 18 and 69 years old with a cervical HPV16 infection that either progressed to CIN3+ or cleared (not recorded which). The chain uses TRBV28 and TRBJ1-1, with the D gene call left open. Sequencing was carried out using blood buffy coat. The encoded CDR3 is CASRPPKGAEAFF. The CDR3 bases that were read are TGTGCCAGCAGGCCGCCCAAGGGCGCTGAA.